These 29 T cell receptor beta chains share one sample of origin, sequenced in a study of a mutant IDH1 vaccine in newly diagnosed glioma. Sample time point: week 35, safety follow-up. Each dose delivered 300 ug of mutant IDH1 20-mer peptide subcutaneously with imiquimod. Their antigens remain unidentified. The assay was immunoSEQ multiplex PCR, and TCRdb's table has in-frame clones only and misses some. This repertoire shows over 40,000 clones, roughly nine tenths found once; its top ten account for 1.5%. Sequencing was performed on PBMCs, taken from a glioma patient whose treatment included an IDH1 peptide vaccine. These receptors came from a middle-aged man with glioma.

The V gene is TRBV25-1, the J gene TRBJ1-1; 7 bases map to TRBD1. V was pared by 4 bases and J by 5 bases, with 7 bases of the junction left unmatched. CDR3 length: 14 amino acids. The germline gives CDR1 MGHDK, CDR2 SYGVNS. CDR3 in amino acids: CASSGPGGWTEAFF. In DNA, the CDR3 is TGTGCCAGCAGTGGGCCAGGGGGATGGACTGAAGCTTTCTTT.

The V gene is TRBV19, the J gene TRBJ2-7; 11 bases are shared with TRBD2. V trimming: 3 bases; J trimming: 2 bases; junction bases outside the gene matches: 3. The CDR3 runs 15 residues. Germline V gene lookup returns CDR1 LNHDA and CDR2 SQIVND (reference sequence). CDR3 in DNA: TGTGCCAGTAGTATGGGACTAGCGGCAACCTACGAGCAGTACTTC. It yields the protein CASSMGLAATYEQYF.

The V and J genes are TRBV7-2 and TRBJ1-3, with 10 positions matching TRBD1. This CDR3 has 14 amino acids. The J segment lost 3 bases and the V segment lost 6 bases, leaving 2 bases of the junction unmatched. Germline CDR1 SGHTA, CDR2 FQGNSA. CDR3 DNA sequence: TGTGCCAGCAGTCGGGACAGGGGTGGAAACACCATATATTTT. As protein: CASSRDRGGNTIYF.

Worth noting for this clone: The junction differs from germline at one of its ends, possibly a read error. The CDR3 region has the DNA TGTGCCAGCAGTAAAGCTTGGGACAGGTCGAGCTCCTACGAGCAGTACTTC. Protein sequence: CASSKAWDRSSSYEQYF. The chain is built from TRBV6-1 and TRBJ2-7; TRBD1 matches 8 bases. This CDR3 region has 17 residues. Germline V gene lookup returns CDR1 MNHNS and CDR2 SASEGT.

This sequence joins TRBV9 and TRBJ2-1; 7 positions match TRBD2. CDR3 length: 15 residues. Trimming at V came to 0 bases and at J to 4 bases, leaving 4 bases not matched to a gene. The germline V gene has CDR1 SGDLS and CDR2 YYNGEE. The CDR3 DNA reads as TGTGCCAGCAGCGTAGTCACTAGCGAGTACAATGAGCAGTTCTTC. The encoded protein is CASSVVTSEYNEQFF.

The gene calls are TRBV6-5 and TRBJ1-5; D gene ambiguous. The CDR3 runs 13 residues. Germline V gives CDR1 MNHEY, CDR2 SVGAGI. Trimming removed 2 bases from V and 5 bases from J, with 7 bases in between. CDR3 bases: TGTGCCAGCAGTTACCGTCAGGATCAGCCCCAGCATTTT. It yields the protein CASSYRQDQPQHF.

This chain connects TRBV4-2 to TRBJ2-1, with 8 bases matching TRBD1. The CDR3 covers 16 residues. Germline V gives CDR1 LGHNA, CDR2 YNFKEQ. The trim removed 0 bases at V and 3 bases at J, leaving 4 bases unmatched. The CDR3 DNA follows: TGTGCCAGCAGCCAAGAATCAGGACAGGGCTACAATGAGCAGTTCTTC. Its translation: CASSQESGQGYNEQFF.

This clone was detected only once. The V and J genes are TRBV6-5 and TRBJ1-2; 9 bases are a match to TRBD1. The CDR3 sequence is 14 residues long. V dropped 8 bases and J dropped 2; count of bases not matched to a gene: 6. Germline CDR1 reads MNHEY; CDR2 reads SVGAGI. CDR3 protein: CASGGTGPNYGYTF. CDR3 nucleotide sequence: TGTGCCAGCGGAGGGACAGGGCCAAACTATGGCTACACCTTC.

This chain joins TRBV11-2 and TRBJ2-1; D gene unclear. In germline, CDR1 is SGHAT, CDR2 FQNNGV. The CDR3 runs to 15 residues. Between the trimmed V and J ends, which lost 1 base and 0 bases, there was a span of 7 bases. The CDR3 sequence: CASSLVLSSYNEQFF. The CDR3 bases are TGTGCCAGCAGCTTAGTCCTGAGCTCCTACAATGAGCAGTTCTTC.

In this sample, this clone turned up once. The chain employs TRBV19 and TRBJ2-1; 10 bases align to TRBD2. There are 16 residues in the CDR3. Germline lookup yields CDR1 LNHDA and CDR2 SQIVND (reference sequence). The V and J ends lost 0 bases and 5 bases, in that order; junction bases with no gene match: 4. The CDR3 here is CASSIETLAGHNEQFF. Here the CDR3 DNA reads TGTGCCAGTAGTATAGAAACACTAGCGGGACACAATGAGCAGTTCTTC.

V usage is TRBV5-4 and J usage is TRBJ2-7; 7 bases match TRBD1. The junction had 15 bases not matched to a gene; V was cut back by 4 bases and J by 2 bases. The CDR3 runs 17 residues. CDR1 SGHNT and CDR2 YYREEE come from the germline V gene (reference sequence). The CDR3 loop is CASSPEGTGAIPYEQYF. The CDR3 region has the DNA TGTGCCAGCAGCCCTGAGGGAACAGGGGCCATTCCCTACGAGCAGTACTTC.

The chain recombines TRBV4-1 with TRBJ2-3; 9 bases map to TRBD1. The CDR3 has 18 amino acids. Looked up from germline, CDR1 is MGHRA and CDR2 is YSYEKL. Trimming cost V 1 base and J 0 bases; bases outside gene matches: 8. The CDR3 region is CASSQASWTGDSTDTQYF. CDR3 DNA: TGCGCCAGCAGCCAAGCAAGTTGGACAGGGGATAGCACAGATACGCAGTATTTT.

The chain has TRBV7-3 and TRBJ1-2; a weak D match, TRBD1 (5 bases). Germline-derived CDR1 and CDR2 are SGHTA and FQGTGA. The germline V and J ends were trimmed by 1 base and 0 bases, with 9 bases remaining between them. This CDR3 comprises 15 residues. CDR3 sequence (DNA): TGTGCCAGCAGCTTAATGACAGTAGCTAACTATGGCTACACCTTC. It encodes CASSLMTVANYGYTF.

The chain links TRBV7-2 to TRBJ1-1; no clear D gene. Germline lookup yields CDR1 SGHTA and CDR2 FQGNSA. CDR3 size: 15 residues. The ends were cut back, 1 base at V and 5 bases at J, with 14 bases in the middle. The CDR3 region is CASSLVAPIGTEAFF. Here the CDR3 DNA reads TGTGCCAGCAGCTTAGTCGCCCCAATTGGGACTGAAGCTTTCTTT.

This clone appeared a single time. Written as DNA, the CDR3 is TGTGCCAGCAGGAAGGACAGGGGAAATTCACCCCTCCACTTT. It yields the protein CASRKDRGNSPLHF. The chain couples TRBV7-9 to TRBJ1-6; TRBD1 aligns across 9 bases. The CDR3 runs 14 residues. Germline CDR1 reads SEHNR; CDR2 reads FQNEAQ (reference sequence). The V segment lost 6 bases and the J segment 7 bases; nucleotides outside the gene matches: 4.

This sequence joins TRBV18 and TRBJ2-5, with a tentative D call TRBD2 (7 bases). The CDR3 has 14 residues. From germline, CDR1 is KGHSH and CDR2 LQKENI. V was shortened by 3 bases and J by 5 bases, with 13 bases between the two germline ends. This CDR3 reads CASSPGGAKETQYF. CDR3 DNA: TGTGCCAGCTCACCGGGGGGGGCAAAGGAGACCCAGTACTTC.

The CDR3, as DNA: TGTGCCAGCAGCTTGGGGTACTATGGCTACACCTTC. Amino acids: CASSLGYYGYTF. The rearrangement joins TRBV5-5 to TRBJ1-2; no firm D call. Trimming cost V 0 bases and J 3 bases, with 3 bases left between them. CDR1 is SGHKS, CDR2 YYEKEE, per germline (reference sequence). The CDR3 sequence is 12 residues long.

V gene TRBV19 combines with J gene TRBJ1-1, with D perhaps TRBD1 (5 bases). CDR1 is LNHDA and CDR2 is SQIVND in the germline V gene (reference sequence). V was pared by 7 bases and J by 11 bases, with 17 bases between. This CDR3 spans 12 amino acids. The CDR3 DNA reads as TGTGCCAGTACCTCGCGGGGCGGAGGGGCTTTCTTT. Residues: CASTSRGGGAFF.

The J gene is TRBJ2-2, the V gene TRBV5-1, with D possibly matching TRBD2 (5 bases). V lost 4 bases and J 6 bases, leaving 22 bases between the germline ends. The CDR3 covers 17 residues. Germline CDR1 SGHRS, CDR2 YFSETQ. CDR3 in amino acids: CASSLTRSGRRPGELFF. CDR3 bases: TGCGCCAGCAGCCTCACCCGAAGCGGAAGGCGGCCCGGGGAGCTGTTTTTT. Looking up the rest from reference TRBV5-1 and TRBJ2-2 gives the full variable domain: KAGVTQTPRYLIKTRGQQVTLSCSPISGHRSVSWYQQTPGQGLQFLFEYFSETQRNKGNFPGRFSGRQFSNSRSEMNVSTLELGDSALYLCASSLTRSGRRPGELFFGEGSRLTVL.

V is TRBV6-6 and J is TRBJ2-7; D not resolved. Germline V gives CDR1 MNHNY, CDR2 SVGAGI (reference sequence). The CDR3 loop spans 13 amino acids. The V gene lost 4 bases and the J gene lost 2 bases, with 9 bases spanning the gap. The CDR3 DNA reads TGTGCCAGCAGTTGGGCCAGCACCTACGAGCAGTACTTC. The encoded protein is CASSWASTYEQYF.

This clone was seen only a few times. J is TRBJ1-3 and V is TRBV5-1; D unclear. This CDR3 spans 15 amino acids. V was shortened by 4 bases and J by 0 bases, with 11 bases between the two germline ends. CDR1 is SGHRS, CDR2 YFSETQ, per germline. The CDR3 region is CASSQSPDSGNTIYF. The CDR3, as DNA: TGCGCCAGCAGCCAAAGCCCGGACTCTGGAAACACCATATATTTT.

The CDR3 protein is CASSSGGVGSPLHF. DNA for the CDR3: TGTGCCAGCAGCTCTGGGGGGGTAGGGTCACCCCTCCACTTT. The chain couples TRBV11-2 to TRBJ1-6, with D possibly matching TRBD1 (5 bases). The CDR3 runs 14 residues. From germline, CDR1 is SGHAT and CDR2 FQNNGV. V was cut by 4 bases and J by 10 bases, with 14 bases left in between. The full variable domain, with the rest looked up from reference TRBV11-2 and TRBJ1-6, is EAGVAQSPRYKIIEKRQSVAFWCNPISGHATLYWYQQILGQGPKLLIQFQNNGVVDDSQLPKDRFSAERLKGVDSTLKIQPAKLEDSAVYLCASSSGGVGSPLHFGNGTRLTVT.

This clone was seen just once. The chain couples TRBV6-1 to TRBJ2-2, with 8 positions matching TRBD2. The CDR3 extends over 14 amino acids. Trimming removed 10 bases from V and 0 bases from J; junction bases left unmatched: 4. Germline-derived CDR1 and CDR2 are MNHNS and SASEGT. The CDR3 spells CATIAGTNTGELFF. In nucleotides, the CDR3 is TGTGCCACCATAGCGGGGACGAACACCGGGGAGCTGTTTTTT.

This clone was detected a few times. J is TRBJ2-2 and V is TRBV18; D possibly corresponds to TRBD1 (6 bases). This CDR3 comprises 14 residues. The germline gives CDR1 KGHSH, CDR2 LQKENI. The V gene lost 5 bases and the J gene lost 6 bases, with 13 bases spanning the gap. The CDR3 spells CASSDAGVAGELFF. In nucleotides, the CDR3 is TGTGCCAGCTCAGATGCAGGGGTCGCCGGGGAGCTGTTTTTT.

The chain couples TRBV7-9 to TRBJ1-2; 7 bases align to TRBD1. This CDR3 comprises 13 residues. Germline-derived CDR1 and CDR2 are SEHNR and FQNEAQ (reference sequence). Losses at the gene ends were 2 bases for V and 8 bases for J; bases not matched to a gene: 5. In DNA, the CDR3 is TGTGCCAGCAGCTTAAGGCAGGGGGAGGGCTACACCTTC. Encoded protein: CASSLRQGEGYTF.

The chain joins TRBV7-2 to TRBJ2-1, with 11 bases fitting TRBD2. Per germline, CDR1 SGHTA and CDR2 FQGNSA. V dropped 7 bases and J dropped 2; count of bases not matched to a gene: 13. The CDR3 totals 18 residues. CDR3 sequence reads: CASTPGIAGGPTYNEQFF. The CDR3 DNA is TGTGCCAGCACCCCGGGGATAGCGGGAGGGCCGACCTACAATGAGCAGTTCTTC. Based on the CDR3 plus reference TRBV7-2 and TRBJ2-1, the full variable domain is GAGVSQSPSNKVTEKGKDVELRCDPISGHTALYWYRQSLGQGLEFLIYFQGNSAPDKSGLPSDRFSAERTGGSVSTLTIQRTQQEDSAVYLCASTPGIAGGPTYNEQFFGPGTRLTVL.

The gene calls are TRBV6-1 and TRBJ2-7, with 10 bases identical to TRBD2. J lost 3 bases, V lost 5 bases, and 7 bases had no gene match. The germline gives CDR1 MNHNS, CDR2 SASEGT. This CDR3 is built from 15 residues. For the CDR3, the DNA is TGTGCCAGCAGTTCCCGGACTAGCGGAGGCTACGAGCAGTACTTC. This gives the protein CASSSRTSGGYEQYF.

This sequence joins TRBV29-1 and TRBJ2-6; D is possibly TRBD1 (5 bases). Germline V gene lookup returns CDR1 SQVTM and CDR2 ANQGSEA. CDR3 length: 14 residues. V lost 7 bases and J 0 bases, leaving 10 bases between the germline ends. CDR3 sequence: CSALTDSGANVLTF. CDR3 nucleotide sequence: TGCAGCGCATTGACAGACTCTGGGGCCAACGTCCTGACTTTC. Variable domain in full (rest from reference TRBV29-1 and TRBJ2-6): SAVISQKPSRDICQRGTSLTIQCQVDSQVTMMFWYRQQPGQSLTLIATANQGSEATYESGFVIDKFPISRPNLTFSTLTVSNMSPEDSSIYLCSALTDSGANVLTFGAGSRLTVL.

The rearrangement uses TRBV6-1 and TRBJ2-5; D might be TRBD1 or TRBD2, each matching 5 bases. CDR3 length equals 15 residues. The ends were cut back, 3 bases at V and 5 bases at J, with 16 bases in the middle. Germline CDR1 and CDR2: MNHNS and SASEGT. The CDR3 loop reads CASSDPTWGSETQYF. The CDR3 nucleotides are TGTGCCAGCAGTGATCCGACATGGGGGTCGGAGACCCAGTACTTC.